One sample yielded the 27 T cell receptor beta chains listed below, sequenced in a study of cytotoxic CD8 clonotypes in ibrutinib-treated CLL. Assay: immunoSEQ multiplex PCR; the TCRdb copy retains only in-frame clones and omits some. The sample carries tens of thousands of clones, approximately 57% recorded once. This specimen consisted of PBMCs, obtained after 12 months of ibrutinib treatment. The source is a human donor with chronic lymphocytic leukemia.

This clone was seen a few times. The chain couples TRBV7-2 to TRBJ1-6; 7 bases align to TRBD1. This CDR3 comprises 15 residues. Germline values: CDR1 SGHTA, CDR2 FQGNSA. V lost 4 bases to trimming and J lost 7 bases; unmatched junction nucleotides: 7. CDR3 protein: CASSSTGRGNSPLHF. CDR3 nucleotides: TGTGCCAGCAGCTCGACAGGGAGGGGGAATTCACCCCTCCACTTT.

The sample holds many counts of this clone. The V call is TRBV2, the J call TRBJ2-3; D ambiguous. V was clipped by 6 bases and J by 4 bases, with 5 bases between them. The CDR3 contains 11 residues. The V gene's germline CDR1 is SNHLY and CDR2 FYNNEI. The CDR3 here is CASRPADTQYF. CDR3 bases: TGTGCCAGCAGACCCGCAGATACGCAGTATTTT.

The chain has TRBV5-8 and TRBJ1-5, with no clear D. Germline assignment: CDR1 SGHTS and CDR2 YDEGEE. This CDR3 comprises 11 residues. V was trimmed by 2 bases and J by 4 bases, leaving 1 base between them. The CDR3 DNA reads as TGTGCCAGCAGCTTTAATCAGCCCCAGCATTTT. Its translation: CASSFNQPQHF.

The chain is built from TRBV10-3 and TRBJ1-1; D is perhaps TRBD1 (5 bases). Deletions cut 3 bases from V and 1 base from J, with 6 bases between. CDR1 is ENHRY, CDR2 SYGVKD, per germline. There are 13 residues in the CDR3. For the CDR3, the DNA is TGTGCCATCAGTGACAGGGCGAACACTGAAGCTTTCTTT. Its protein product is CAISDRANTEAFF.

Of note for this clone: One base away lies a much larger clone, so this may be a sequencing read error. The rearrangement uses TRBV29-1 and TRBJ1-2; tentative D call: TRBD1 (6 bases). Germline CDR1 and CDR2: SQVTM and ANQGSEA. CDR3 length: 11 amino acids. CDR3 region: CSVGQGYGHTF. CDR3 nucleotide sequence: TGCAGCGTTGGGCAGGGGTATGGCCACACCTTC. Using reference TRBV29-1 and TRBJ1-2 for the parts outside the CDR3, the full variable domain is SAVISQKPSRDICQRGTSLTIQCQVDSQVTMMFWYRQQPGQSLTLIATANQGSEATYESGFVIDKFPISRPNLTFSTLTVSNMSPEDSSIYLCSVGQGYGHTFGSGTRLTVV.

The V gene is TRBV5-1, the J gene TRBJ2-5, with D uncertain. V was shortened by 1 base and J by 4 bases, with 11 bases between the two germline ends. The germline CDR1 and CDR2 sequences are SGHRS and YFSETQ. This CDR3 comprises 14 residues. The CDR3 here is CASSLPQFRETQYF. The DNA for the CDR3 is TGCGCCAGCAGCTTGCCCCAGTTTCGAGAGACCCAGTACTTC.

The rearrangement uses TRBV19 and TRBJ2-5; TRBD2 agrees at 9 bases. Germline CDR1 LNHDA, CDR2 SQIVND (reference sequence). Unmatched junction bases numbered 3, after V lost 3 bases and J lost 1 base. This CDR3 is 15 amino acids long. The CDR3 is CASSIASGIQETQYF. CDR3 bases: TGTGCCAGTAGTATTGCTAGCGGGATCCAAGAGACCCAGTACTTC.

The CDR3 DNA sequence: TGTGCCAGCCGTGGGGGTGCTAGCGGGAACACCGGGGAGCTGTTTTTT. This sequence encodes CASRGGASGNTGELFF. V usage is TRBV5-4 and J usage is TRBJ2-2, with 7 bases aligning to TRBD2. V shed 7 bases, J shed 1 base, and the junction held 10 bases outside the gene matches. This CDR3 has 16 amino acids. CDR1 and CDR2 (germline): SGHNT, YYREEE (reference sequence).

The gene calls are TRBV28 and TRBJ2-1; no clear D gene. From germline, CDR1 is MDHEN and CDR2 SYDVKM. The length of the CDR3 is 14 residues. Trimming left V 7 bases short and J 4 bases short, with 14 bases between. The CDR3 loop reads CASTPGRRYNEQFF. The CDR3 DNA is TGTGCCAGCACCCCCGGCCGGCGGTACAATGAGCAGTTCTTC.

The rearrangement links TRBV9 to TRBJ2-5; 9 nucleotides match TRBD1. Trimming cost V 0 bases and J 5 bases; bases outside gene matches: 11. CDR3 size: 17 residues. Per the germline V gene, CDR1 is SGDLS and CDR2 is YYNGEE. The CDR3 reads CASSVALWTGDGETQYF. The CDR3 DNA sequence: TGTGCCAGCAGCGTAGCCCTCTGGACAGGGGATGGGGAGACCCAGTACTTC.

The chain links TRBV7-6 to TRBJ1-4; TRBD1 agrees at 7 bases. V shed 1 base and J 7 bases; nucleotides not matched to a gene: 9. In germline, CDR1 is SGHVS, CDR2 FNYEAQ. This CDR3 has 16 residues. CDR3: CASSLVGGPRGEKLFF. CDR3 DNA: TGTGCCAGCAGCTTAGTAGGGGGCCCAAGGGGTGAAAAACTGTTTTTT.

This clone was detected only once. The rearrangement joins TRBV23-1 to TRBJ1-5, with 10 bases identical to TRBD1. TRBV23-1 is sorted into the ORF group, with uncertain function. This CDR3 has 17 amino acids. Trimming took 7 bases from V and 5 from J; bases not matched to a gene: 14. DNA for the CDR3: TGCGCCAGCACCTCTGGGACAGGGGATCCCAGGGATCAGCCCCAGCATTTT. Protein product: CASTSGTGDPRDQPQHF.

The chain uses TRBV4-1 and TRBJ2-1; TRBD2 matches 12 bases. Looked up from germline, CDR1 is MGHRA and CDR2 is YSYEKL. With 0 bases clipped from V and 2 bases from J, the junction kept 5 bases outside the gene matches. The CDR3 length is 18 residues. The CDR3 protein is CASSQDPSGRGTYNEQFF. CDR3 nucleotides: TGCGCCAGCAGCCAAGACCCTAGCGGGAGGGGAACCTACAATGAGCAGTTCTTC.

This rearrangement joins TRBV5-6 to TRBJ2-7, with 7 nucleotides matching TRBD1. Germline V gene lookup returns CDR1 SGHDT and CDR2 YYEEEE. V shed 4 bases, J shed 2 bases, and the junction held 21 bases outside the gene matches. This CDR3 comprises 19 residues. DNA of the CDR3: TGTGCCAGCAGCGGATTCACAGGGGCCGCTACCTCTAACCCCTACGAGCAGTACTTC. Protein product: CASSGFTGAATSNPYEQYF.

The CDR3 loop is CASSQDADNPSYEQYF. The CDR3 DNA is TGCGCCAGCAGCCAAGATGCCGACAACCCTTCCTACGAGCAGTACTTC. The chain combines TRBV4-1 with TRBJ2-7; D gene ambiguous. There are 16 residues in the CDR3. CDR1 is MGHRA, CDR2 YSYEKL, per germline. The V gene lost 0 bases and the J gene lost 1 base, with 13 bases spanning the gap.

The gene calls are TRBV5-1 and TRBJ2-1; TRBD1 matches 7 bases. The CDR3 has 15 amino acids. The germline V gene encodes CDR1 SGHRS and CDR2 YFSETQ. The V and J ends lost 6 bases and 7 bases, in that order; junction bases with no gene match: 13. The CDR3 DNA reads TGCGCCAGCACCTTTGACAGGGCATTTGTGAATGAGCAGTTCTTC. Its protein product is CASTFDRAFVNEQFF.

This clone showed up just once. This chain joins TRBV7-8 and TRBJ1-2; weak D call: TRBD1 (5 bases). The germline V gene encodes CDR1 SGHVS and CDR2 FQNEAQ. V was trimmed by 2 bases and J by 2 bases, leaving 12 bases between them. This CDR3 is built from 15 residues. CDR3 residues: CASSLWTLGNYGYTF. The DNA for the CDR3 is TGTGCCAGCAGCTTATGGACACTGGGGAACTATGGCTACACCTTC. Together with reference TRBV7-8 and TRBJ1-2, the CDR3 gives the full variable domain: GAGVSQSPRYKVAKRGQDVALRCDPISGHVSLFWYQQALGQGPEFLTYFQNEAQLDKSGLPSDRFFAERPEGSVSTLKIQRTQQEDSAVYLCASSLWTLGNYGYTFGSGTRLTVV.

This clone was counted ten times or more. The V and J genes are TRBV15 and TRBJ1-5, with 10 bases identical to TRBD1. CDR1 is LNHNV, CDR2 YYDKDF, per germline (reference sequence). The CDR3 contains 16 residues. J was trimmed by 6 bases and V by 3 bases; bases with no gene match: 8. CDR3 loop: CATSRAGQGDFQPQHF. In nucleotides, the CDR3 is TGTGCCACCAGCAGGGCCGGACAGGGGGATTTTCAGCCCCAGCATTTT.

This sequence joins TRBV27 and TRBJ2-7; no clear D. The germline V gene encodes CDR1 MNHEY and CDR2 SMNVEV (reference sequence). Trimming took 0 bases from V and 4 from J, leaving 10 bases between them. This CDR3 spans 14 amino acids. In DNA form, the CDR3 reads TGTGCCAGCAGTTTATCGGGTCTACCTTACGAGCAGTACTTC. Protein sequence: CASSLSGLPYEQYF.

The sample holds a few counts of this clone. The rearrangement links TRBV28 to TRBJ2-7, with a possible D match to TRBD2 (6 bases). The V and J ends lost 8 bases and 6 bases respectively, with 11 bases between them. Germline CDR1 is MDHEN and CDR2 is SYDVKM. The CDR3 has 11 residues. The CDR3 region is CASLLAFEQYF. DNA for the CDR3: TGTGCCAGCCTACTAGCTTTCGAGCAGTACTTC.

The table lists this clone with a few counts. Written as DNA, the CDR3 is TGTGCCAGCAGCAATCGACAGGGAGTCGTCGCAGAGACCCAGTACTTC. It is translated as CASSNRQGVVAETQYF. V gene TRBV13 combines with J gene TRBJ2-5; 7 nucleotides line up with TRBD1. After removal of 5 bases from V and 4 bases from J, the junction contained 13 bases not matched to a gene. The CDR3 length is 16 residues. Per the germline V gene, CDR1 is PRHDT and CDR2 is FYEKMQ (reference sequence).

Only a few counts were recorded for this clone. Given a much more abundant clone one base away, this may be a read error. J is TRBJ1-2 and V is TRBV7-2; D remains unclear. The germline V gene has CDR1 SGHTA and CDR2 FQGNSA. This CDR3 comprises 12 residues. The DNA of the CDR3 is TGTGTCAGCAGCTTAGAGGTCTATGGCTACACCTTC. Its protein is CVSSLEVYGYTF. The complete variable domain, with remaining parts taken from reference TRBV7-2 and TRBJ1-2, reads GAGVSQSPSNKVTEKGKDVELRCDPISGHTALYWYRQSLGQGLEFLIYFQGNSAPDKSGLPSDRFSAERTGGSVSTLTIQRTQQEDSAVYLCVSSLEVYGYTFGSGTRLTVV.

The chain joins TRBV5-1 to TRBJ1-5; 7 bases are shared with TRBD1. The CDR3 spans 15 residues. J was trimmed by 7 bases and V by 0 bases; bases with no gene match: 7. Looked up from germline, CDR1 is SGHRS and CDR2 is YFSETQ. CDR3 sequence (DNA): TGCGCCAGCAGCTTGGGACAGGGACCAAGGCAGCCCCAGCATTTT. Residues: CASSLGQGPRQPQHF.

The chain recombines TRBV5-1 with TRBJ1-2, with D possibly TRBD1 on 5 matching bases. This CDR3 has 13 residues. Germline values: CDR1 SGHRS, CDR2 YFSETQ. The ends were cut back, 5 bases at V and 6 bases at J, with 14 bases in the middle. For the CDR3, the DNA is TGCGCCAGCAGGGACGGTCCAGGGAATGGCTACACCTTC. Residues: CASRDGPGNGYTF.

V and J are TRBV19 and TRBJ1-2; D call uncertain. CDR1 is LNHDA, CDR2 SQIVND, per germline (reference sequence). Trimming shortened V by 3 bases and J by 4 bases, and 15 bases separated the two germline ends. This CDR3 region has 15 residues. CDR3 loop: CASSMSGVGGYGYTF. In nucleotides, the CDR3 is TGTGCCAGTAGTATGTCCGGGGTCGGTGGCTATGGCTACACCTTC.

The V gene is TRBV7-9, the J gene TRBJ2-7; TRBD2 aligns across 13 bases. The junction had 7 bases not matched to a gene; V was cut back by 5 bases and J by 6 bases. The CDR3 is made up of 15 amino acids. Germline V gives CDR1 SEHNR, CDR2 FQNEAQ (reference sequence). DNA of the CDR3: TGTGCCAGCAGCACCGGACTAGCGGGAGTGAGCGAGCAGTACTTC. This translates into CASSTGLAGVSEQYF.

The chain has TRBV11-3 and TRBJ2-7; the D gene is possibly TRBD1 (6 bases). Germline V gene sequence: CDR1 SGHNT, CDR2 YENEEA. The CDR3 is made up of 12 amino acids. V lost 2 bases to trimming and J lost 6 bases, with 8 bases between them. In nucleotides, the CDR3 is TGTGCCAGCAGCTTAAGGGGGAGCGAGCAGTACGTC. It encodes CASSLRGSEQYV.